The 22 T cell receptor beta chains below come from one sample, sequenced in a study of blood T cell repertoires in COVID-19 (dated by TCRdb to 2019 to 2021). To prepare the library, the immunoSEQ multiplex PCR assay was applied. Imported from immuneACCESS, the table was reduced by TCRdb to in-frame sequences with V and J called. These copies leave out some clones; in studies compared against another copy, an unresolved V gene accounts for under half, and the cause of the remainder is not known. This sample holds 150,000 or so clones; more than 65% were observed only once. Of the sample, 4% falls within the top ten clones. Sequencing was performed on peripheral blood. The receptors shown here come from a woman aged 55 to 70 with acute or convalescent COVID-19.

V and J are TRBV18 and TRBJ2-5, with TRBD2 identical over 10 bases. The germline gives CDR1 KGHSH, CDR2 LQKENI. The J segment lost 7 bases and the V segment lost 3 bases, leaving 5 bases of the junction unmatched. The CDR3 length is 14 residues. CDR3 sequence: CASSPPSGSGTQYF. The CDR3, as DNA: TGTGCCAGCTCACCGCCTAGCGGGAGTGGGACCCAGTACTTC.

This clone has a handful of counts. The chain couples TRBV6-2 or TRBV6-3 to TRBJ1-1; D is possibly TRBD1 (6 bases). V gave up 6 bases and J gave up 4 bases, with 15 bases separating them. The CDR3 is made up of 14 amino acids. Germline CDR1 and CDR2: MNHEY and SVGEGT. The CDR3 here is CASSPDRSITEAFF. DNA for the CDR3: TGTGCCAGCAGCCCCGACAGGAGTATCACTGAAGCTTTCTTT.

The rearrangement uses TRBV4-3 and TRBJ2-4; 9 nucleotides match TRBD1. Trimming cost V 1 base and J 8 bases; bases outside gene matches: 3. The CDR3 is 14 amino acids. CDR1 and CDR2 from the germline V gene are LGHNA and YSLEER. The CDR3 region has the DNA TGCGCCAGCAGCCAAGCGGACAGGGGTGACATTCAGTACTTC. This translates into CASSQADRGDIQYF.

V usage is TRBV24-1 and J usage is TRBJ2-3; maybe TRBD2 (6 bases). CDR3 length: 17 amino acids. The germline CDR1 and CDR2 sequences are KGHDR and SFDVKD. Trimming took 0 bases from V and 0 from J, leaving 12 bases between them. The CDR3 loop reads CATSDLPRAGSTDTQYF. The CDR3 DNA is TGTGCCACCAGTGATTTGCCCAGGGCGGGAAGCACAGATACGCAGTATTTT.

The genes are TRBV6-1 and TRBJ2-5, with D possibly TRBD1 on 7 matching bases. The V end lost 1 base, the J end lost 4 bases, and 16 bases lay between the germline ends. This CDR3 spans 16 amino acids. Germline V gene data show CDR1 as MNHNS and CDR2 as SASEGT. In DNA form, the CDR3 reads TGTGCCAGCAGTGAAGGCAACAGGGGAGGAGGAGAGACCCAGTACTTC. It specifies CASSEGNRGGGETQYF.

The chain is built from TRBV5-6 and TRBJ2-7; maybe TRBD2 (6 bases). This CDR3 region has 11 residues. V lost 3 bases and J lost 7, with 8 bases in between. Germline loops: CDR1 SGHDT, CDR2 YYEEEE. CDR3 region: CASSSAGEQYF. Written as DNA, the CDR3 is TGTGCCAGCAGCTCCGCGGGGGAGCAGTACTTC.

The CDR3 reads CASSPSWGSNEQFF. CDR3 DNA: TGTGCCAGCTCACCATCTTGGGGCTCGAATGAGCAGTTCTTC. The chain joins TRBV18 to TRBJ2-1, with D maybe TRBD1 (5 bases). The germline V and J ends were trimmed by 2 bases and 7 bases, with 12 bases remaining between them. The CDR3 contains 14 residues. Per the germline V gene, CDR1 is KGHSH and CDR2 is LQKENI.

With regard to this clone: Other DNA sequences in this sample translate to the same CDR3. The rearrangement joins TRBV3-1 (or the pseudogene TRBV3-2) to TRBJ2-1, with D tentatively TRBD2 (5 bases). CDR3 size: 18 residues. Germline lookup yields CDR1 LGHDT and CDR2 YNNKEL (reference sequence). V was cut by 0 bases and J by 0 bases, with 15 bases left in between. The CDR3 loop is CASSQDGLALSSYNEQFF. CDR3 in DNA: TGTGCCAGCAGCCAAGACGGGCTAGCACTTAGCTCCTACAATGAGCAGTTCTTC.

The rearrangement uses TRBV4-1 and TRBJ2-1, with unresolved D. The germline V gene has CDR1 MGHRA and CDR2 YSYEKL. This CDR3 region has 19 residues. Trimming took 2 bases from V and 6 from J, leaving 26 bases between them. CDR3 nucleotide sequence: TGCGCCAGCAGCCAACTCGCCCTGACTCGTAAGTCTGAAGCCAATGAGCAGTTCTTC. As protein: CASSQLALTRKSEANEQFF.

This clone is a singleton in its sample. The DNA of the CDR3 is TGTGCCAGCAGTTTGGTCAGTCGTTATCAGCCCCAGCATTTT. Its protein product is CASSLVSRYQPQHF. The genes are TRBV28 and TRBJ1-5, with D uncertain. This CDR3 has 14 amino acids. V was shortened by 3 bases and J by 5 bases, with 11 bases between the two germline ends. Germline CDR1 is MDHEN and CDR2 is SYDVKM.

The CDR3 bases are TGTGCCAGCAGTTTTTGGGACAGGGTCAACGAGCAGTACTTC. It specifies CASSFWDRVNEQYF. V gene TRBV28 combines with J gene TRBJ2-7; 9 bases match TRBD1. CDR1 is MDHEN, CDR2 SYDVKM, per germline. The CDR3 has 14 residues. With 3 bases clipped from V and 5 bases from J, the junction kept 5 bases outside the gene matches.

V gene TRBV30 combines with J gene TRBJ1-2; 7 nucleotides agree with TRBD1. CDR1 GTSNPN and CDR2 SVGIG come from the germline V gene (reference sequence). Trimming took 0 bases from V and 8 from J; bases not matched to a gene: 6. The CDR3 spans 13 residues. Here the CDR3 reads CAWSVGTEGGYTF. The CDR3, as DNA: TGTGCCTGGAGTGTAGGGACAGAAGGGGGCTACACCTTC.

The chain joins TRBV7-3 to TRBJ1-1; D possibly corresponds to TRBD1 (6 bases). The germline V gene encodes CDR1 SGHTA and CDR2 FQGTGA. The CDR3 sequence is 15 residues long. Between the trimmed V and J ends, which lost 3 bases and 1 base, there was a span of 12 bases. CDR3 loop: CASSFGPTGNTEAFF. Written as DNA, the CDR3 is TGTGCCAGCAGCTTTGGCCCGACAGGGAACACTGAAGCTTTCTTT.

V and J are TRBV18 and TRBJ1-3; no clear D gene. The CDR3 runs to 16 residues. V was trimmed by 2 bases and J by 0 bases, leaving 11 bases between them. Germline V gene sequence: CDR1 KGHSH, CDR2 LQKENI. The CDR3 spells CASSPNEVSSGNTIYF. CDR3 DNA: TGTGCCAGCTCACCAAACGAGGTTAGCTCTGGAAACACCATATATTTT.

V gene TRBV5-4 combines with J gene TRBJ2-5; 10 bases are a match to TRBD1. The CDR3 loop spans 14 amino acids. Trimming at V came to 3 bases and at J to 9 bases, leaving 8 bases not matched to a gene. CDR1 and CDR2 (germline): SGHNT, YYREEE (reference sequence). For the CDR3, the DNA is TGTGCCAGCAGCTGGGGACAGGGGCGCGGGGCCCAGTACTTC. Protein product: CASSWGQGRGAQYF.

The chain couples TRBV6-1 to TRBJ2-1; maybe TRBD1 (6 bases). This CDR3 region has 13 residues. V was shortened by 7 bases and J by 2 bases, with 9 bases between the two germline ends. The germline CDR1 and CDR2 sequences are MNHNS and SASEGT. In DNA, the CDR3 is TGTGCCAGCACAGGGGAAACCTACAATGAGCAGTTCTTC. Translation gives CASTGETYNEQFF.

Here the CDR3 reads CAWSRHRTSGTDTQYF. In DNA, the CDR3 is TGTGCCTGGAGTCGCCATCGGACTAGCGGGACCGATACGCAGTATTTT. The rearrangement uses TRBV30 and TRBJ2-3; TRBD2 agrees at 12 bases. The germline V gene encodes CDR1 GTSNPN and CDR2 SVGIG (reference sequence). The CDR3 sequence is 16 residues long. V was pared by 2 bases and J by 6 bases, with 9 bases of the junction left unmatched. Combining the CDR3 with reference TRBV30 and TRBJ2-3 gives the whole variable domain SQTIHQWPATLVQPVGSPLSLECTVEGTSNPNLYWYRQAAGRGLQLLFYSVGIGQISSEVPQNLSASRPQDRQFILSSKKLLLSDSGFYLCAWSRHRTSGTDTQYFGPGTRLTVL.

CDR3 nucleotides: TGTGCCAGTAGTATAGATCAGGGGGTCAAAGATACGCAGTATTTT. It yields the protein CASSIDQGVKDTQYF. This chain connects TRBV19 to TRBJ2-3, with 7 bases identical to TRBD1. CDR3 length: 15 amino acids. V lost 0 bases, J lost 5 bases, and 5 bases stayed unmatched. Germline V gives CDR1 LNHDA, CDR2 SQIVND (reference sequence).

The chain couples TRBV7-9 to TRBJ2-2; 11 nucleotides agree with TRBD2. The germline V gene has CDR1 SEHNR and CDR2 FQNEAQ (reference sequence). V was pared by 5 bases and J by 2 bases, with 4 bases of the junction left unmatched. CDR3 size: 16 residues. The CDR3 nucleotides are TGTGCCAGCAGCACCACTAGCGGGAGAAACACCGGGGAGCTGTTTTTT. Translating it yields CASSTTSGRNTGELFF.

This clone occurred once. The J gene is TRBJ1-5, the V gene TRBV21-1; the table calls TRBD1, which could not be checked here. TRBV21-1 is noted as a pseudogene. The CDR3 consists of 18 residues. The CDR3 DNA is TGTGCCAGCAGCAAAGCGGACAAGGGGCGCAGTAAGAATCAGCCCCAGCATTTT. The encoded protein is CASSKADKGRSKNQPQHF.

The chain links TRBV14 to TRBJ2-3; TRBD2 aligns across 10 bases. Germline lookup yields CDR1 SGHDN and CDR2 FVKESK. V trimming: 3 bases; J trimming: 5 bases; junction bases outside the gene matches: 5. The CDR3 contains 15 residues. CDR3 loop: CASSQPSGSRDTQYF. CDR3 DNA sequence: TGTGCCAGCAGCCAGCCTAGCGGGAGCCGAGATACGCAGTATTTT. The full variable domain, completed using reference TRBV14 and TRBJ2-3, is EAGVTQFPSHSVIEKGQTVTLRCDPISGHDNLYWYRRVMGKEIKFLLHFVKESKQDESGMPNNRFLAERTGGTYSTLKVQPAELEDSGVYFCASSQPSGSRDTQYFGPGTRLTVL.

V usage is TRBV7-8 and J usage is TRBJ1-6; possible D gene TRBD1, 5 bases. CDR1 is SGHVS and CDR2 is FQNEAQ in the germline V gene. The CDR3 has 15 amino acids. Deletions cut 5 bases from V and 7 bases from J, with 15 bases between. The chain's CDR3 is CASSPSGGGNSPLHF. The CDR3, as DNA: TGTGCCAGCAGCCCGAGTGGGGGAGGCAATTCACCCCTCCACTTT.